This TCR beta chain was recorded in a study of Ad26.COV2.S vaccination and SARS-CoV-2 variants. As for treatment: around 19 received Ad26.COV2.S at low or high dose, single or two shots; roughly five received placebo; per-sample allocation not given. Day 63 after the first injection of vaccine or placebo was the sampling time. Comments on this clone: The antigen is undetermined.

Clones were read by immunoSEQ multiplex PCR, and TCRdb kept only the in-frame ones, dropping some. Here the sample spans roughly 420,000 clones, approximately 88% being singletons. Study results and caveats: While placebo recipients had lower spike-specific TCR breadth, vaccine recipients had more.

Germline CDR1 and CDR2: SGHTA and FQGTGA. The length of the CDR3 is 13 residues. V was pared by 4 bases and J by 0 bases, with 5 bases between. The TCR sequence derives from a person aged 18-60 years who received the Ad26.COV2.S COVID-19 vaccine or a placebo. J is TRBJ2-3 and V is TRBV7-3; no clear D. The sequencing here drew on peripheral blood, taken in a trial of Ad26.COV2.S vaccine versus placebo. DNA of the CDR3: TGTGCCAGCAGCTCGATTAGCACAGATACGCAGTATTTT. Translation gives CASSSISTDTQYF.